This TCR beta chain appears in the sequencing data of a study of blood T cell repertoires in COVID-19. Overall study: Sources were T cells, B-cell-depleted T cells, or PBMCs; the material itself was cDNA or gDNA.

Patients in Seattle were enrolled during active infection, then followed longitudinally. CDR1 and CDR2 from the germline V gene are SGDLS and YYNGEE. The CDR3 covers 14 residues. V was trimmed by 4 bases and J by 3 bases, leaving 11 bases between them. As originally analysed: Amplification from reference gene primers served as the basis for estimated nucleated cell counts. The data were produced by immunoSEQ multiplex PCR, yet TCRdb's version contains in-frame clones alone and is incomplete. D and trimming were read from the DNA, whereas the V and J calls and clone size are those reported in that table. The sample shows a few hundred thousand clones, around nine tenths of them seen only once.

The V call is TRBV9, the J call TRBJ1-5; perhaps TRBD1 as D (5 bases). The origin of this receptor is a man aged 18 to 30 with COVID-19, enrolled during active disease. The sample comprised peripheral blood. In DNA form, the CDR3 reads TGTGCCAGCAGCCCCCGGGGGGTCAATCAGCCCCAGCATTTT. Translation: CASSPRGVNQPQHF.